This TCR beta chain was found in a study of shared clonotypes between healthy human individuals. Overall study results and limits: Against clonotypes common to all four donors, non-shared ones had lower generation probabilities.

Donation came from healthy HIV-negative adults that had no recent acute infections or vaccinations. CD45RO+ cells were combined with CCR7-negative CD45RA+ TemRA cells to form CD8 memory. Sequencing was performed with immunoSEQ multiplex PCR; in TCRdb, only in-frame clones are kept and a portion is missing. The sample shows roughly 110,000 clones, around two thirds of them seen only once. This clone was seen a single time. Its antigen is as yet unknown. Germline CDR1 reads SGDLS; CDR2 reads YYNGEE. This CDR3 is 14 amino acids long. V lost 0 bases and J 4 bases, leaving 9 bases between the germline ends.

Material for sequencing was memory CD8+ T cells sorted from blood. Subset indicated: CD45RO+ cells pooled with CCR7-negative TemRA cells. The rearrangement joins TRBV9 to TRBJ2-3; D uncertain. The sequence came from a woman aged 30 to 39 in good health. The CDR3 nucleotides are TGTGCCAGCAGCGTAGATCCGACTCCAGATACGCAGTATTTT. Protein product: CASSVDPTPDTQYF.